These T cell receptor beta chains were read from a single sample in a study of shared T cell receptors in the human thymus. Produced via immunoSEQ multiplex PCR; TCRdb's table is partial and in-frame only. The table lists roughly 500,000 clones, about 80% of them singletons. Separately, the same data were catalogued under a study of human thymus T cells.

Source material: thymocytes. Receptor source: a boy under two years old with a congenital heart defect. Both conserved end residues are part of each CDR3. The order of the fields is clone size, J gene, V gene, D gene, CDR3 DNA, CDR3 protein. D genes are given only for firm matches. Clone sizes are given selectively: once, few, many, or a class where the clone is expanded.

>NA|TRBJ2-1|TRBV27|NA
TGTGCCAGCAGTTTATCAAACACATCCTACCCCAGGGGTGAGCAGTTCTTC
CASSLSNTSYPRGEQFF
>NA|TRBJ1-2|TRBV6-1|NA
TGTGCCAACTACCGGGGAACCAACTATGGCTACACCTTC
CANYRGTNYGYTF
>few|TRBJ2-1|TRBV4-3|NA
TGCGCCAGCAGCCAAGGGGGCGGGATCGCGAATGAGCAGTTCTTC
CASSQGGGIANEQFF
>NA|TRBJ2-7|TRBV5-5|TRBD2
TGTGCCAGCAGCTTGTCACCTGGACTAGCGGGAGTCGACGAGCAGTACTTC
CASSLSPGLAGVDEQYF
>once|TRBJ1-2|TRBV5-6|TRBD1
TGTGCCAGCAGCACACAGGGGGCGCTGAGCTATGGCTACACCTTC
CASSTQGALSYGYTF
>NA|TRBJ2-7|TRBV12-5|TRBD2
TGTGCTAGTGGTCTGCCGACGGCGGGAGACGAAAAGGGGTCGGGGTACGAGCAGTACTTC
CASGLPTAGDEKGSGYEQYF
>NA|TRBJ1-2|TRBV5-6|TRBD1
TGTGCCAGCAGCTTGAGTTCACCGGGACAGGTACTTTCCTATGGCTACACCTTC
CASSLSSPGQVLSYGYTF
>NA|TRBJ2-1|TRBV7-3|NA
TGTGCCAGCAGTCCTACTAGCAGCTCCTACAATGAGCAGTTCTTC
CASSPTSSSYNEQFF
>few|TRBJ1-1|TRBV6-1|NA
TGTGCCAGCAGTGAACAGCTACAGGGTATAGCTTTCTTT
CASSEQLQGIAFF
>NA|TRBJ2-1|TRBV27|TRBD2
TGTGCCAGCAGTTTACGTACTAGCGGGAGGGGAATCAATGAGCAGTTCTTC
CASSLRTSGRGINEQFF
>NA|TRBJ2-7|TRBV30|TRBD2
TGTGCCTGGAGAGCTAGCGGGACTATTGGGGTGTGGGAGCAGTACTTC
CAWRASGTIGVWEQYF
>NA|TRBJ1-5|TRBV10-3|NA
TGTGCCATCAGCCAGGGAAATCAGCCCCAGCATTTT
CAISQGNQPQHF
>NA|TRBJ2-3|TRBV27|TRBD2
TGTGCCAGCACCCAACTAGCGGGAGTACATACGCAGTATTTT
CASTQLAGVHTQYF
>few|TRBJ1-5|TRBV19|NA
TGTGCCAGTAGTATAGCGACAGATTATAGCAATCAGCCCCAGCATTTT
CASSIATDYSNQPQHF
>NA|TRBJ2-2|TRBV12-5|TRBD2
TGTGCTAGTGGTTTGGATGACCCGAAGCGGGGGCCCCGTCCCACCGGGGAGCTGTTTTTT
CASGLDDPKRGPRPTGELFF
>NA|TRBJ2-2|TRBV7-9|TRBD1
TGTGCCAGCAGCTGGACAGGGCGCCCGAACACCGGGGAGCTGTTTTTT
CASSWTGRPNTGELFF
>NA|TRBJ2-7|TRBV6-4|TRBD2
TGTGCCAGCAGTGTTGTCGGGAGGTCCGGCGAGCAGTACTTC
CASSVVGRSGEQYF
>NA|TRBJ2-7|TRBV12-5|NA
TGTGCTAGTGGCCCCGGTGAGGGATCCTACGAGCAGTACTTC
CASGPGEGSYEQYF
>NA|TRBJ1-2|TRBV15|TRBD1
TGTGCCACCAGCAGACTCGACAGGGGGTCGACTGGCTACACCTTC
CATSRLDRGSTGYTF
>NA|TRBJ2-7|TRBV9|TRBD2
TGTGCCAGCAGCGTAGAGGGTAGCGGGAGCCGCTACGAGCAGTACTTC
CASSVEGSGSRYEQYF
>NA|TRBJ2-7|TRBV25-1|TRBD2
TGTGCCAGCAGTGAGGGAGCGGGAGGACCCCCGGAGACCTACGAGCAGTACTTC
CASSEGAGGPPETYEQYF
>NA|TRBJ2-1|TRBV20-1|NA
TGCAGTGCTGGGAGGAATGAGCAGTTCTTC
CSAGRNEQFF
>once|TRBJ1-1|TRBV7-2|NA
TGTGCCAGCAGCCTAGGGAGGACGAACACTGAAGCTTTCTTT
CASSLGRTNTEAFF
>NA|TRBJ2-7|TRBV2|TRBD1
TGTGCCAGCAGTGAAATTAAGAGACAGGGGGCGCGAGAATTGAACGAGCAGTACTTC
CASSEIKRQGARELNEQYF
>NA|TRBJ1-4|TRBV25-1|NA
TGTGCCAGCAGTGAATCAGGCCAGTTTAATGAAAAACTGTTTTTT
CASSESGQFNEKLFF
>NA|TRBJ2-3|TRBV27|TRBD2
TGTGCCAGCAGTGCAACTAGCGAAACAGATACGCAGTATTTT
CASSATSETDTQYF
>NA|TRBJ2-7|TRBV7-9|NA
TGTGCCAGCAGGGTTAGGGGCTCCTACGAGCAGTACTTC
CASRVRGSYEQYF
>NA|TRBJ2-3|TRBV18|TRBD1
TGTGCCAGCTCAGGACAGGGTCCAGATACGCAGTATTTT
CASSGQGPDTQYF
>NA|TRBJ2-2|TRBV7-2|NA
TGTGCCAGCAGCGATCCGGGTCTTCAACACACCGGGGAGCTGTTTTTT
CASSDPGLQHTGELFF
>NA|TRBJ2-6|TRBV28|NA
TGTGCCAGCGACCCAGGGGGAGGACCTCTCTCTGGGGCCAACGTCCTGACTTTC
CASDPGGGPLSGANVLTF
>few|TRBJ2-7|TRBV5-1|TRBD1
TGCGCCAGCAGCTCCCGACGACAGGGGGCAAAATCCTACGAGCAGTACTTC
CASSSRRQGAKSYEQYF
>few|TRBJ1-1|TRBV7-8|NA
TGTGCCAGCAGCACAGGGTCCGTGGCGAACACTGAAGCTTTCTTT
CASSTGSVANTEAFF
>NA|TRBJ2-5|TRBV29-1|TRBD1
TGCAGCGTTGAAGATACAGGGGTGAGGCAAGAGACCCAGTACTTC
CSVEDTGVRQETQYF
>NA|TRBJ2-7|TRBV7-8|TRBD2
TGTGCCAGCAGCTTAAGTCTCTCGCGGCAGCGGGGAAAATCCTACGAGCAGTACTTC
CASSLSLSRQRGKSYEQYF
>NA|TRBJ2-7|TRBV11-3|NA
TGTGCCAGCAGCCCATTAACTGGAGCCTACGAGCAGTACTTC
CASSPLTGAYEQYF
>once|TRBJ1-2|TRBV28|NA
TGTGCCAGCCTAAGTGGAGACACCTTC
CASLSGDTF
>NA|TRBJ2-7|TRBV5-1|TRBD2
TGCGCCAGCAGCGGCCGGGGGGAATGGAGCTCCTACGAGCAGTACTTC
CASSGRGEWSSYEQYF
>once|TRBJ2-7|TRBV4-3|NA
TGCGCCAGCAGCCAAGAGAGAAGGGGGAGAAGGGACGAGCAGTACTTC
CASSQERRGRRDEQYF
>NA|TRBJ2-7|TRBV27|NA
TGTGCCAGCAGTCCTAAATGGTTCGAGCCGCGATTGCTCCGGAGACGGTACGAGCAGTACTTC
CASSPKWFEPRLLRRRYEQYF
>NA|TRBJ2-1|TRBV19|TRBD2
TGTGCCAGTAGTATAGGGCAGGGGGGTAGCGGGAGTCTGAATGAGCAGTTCTTC
CASSIGQGGSGSLNEQFF
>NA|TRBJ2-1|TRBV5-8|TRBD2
TGTGCCAGCAGCTCGCCCCTAGCGGGAGATTGGACTGAGCAGTTCTTC
CASSSPLAGDWTEQFF
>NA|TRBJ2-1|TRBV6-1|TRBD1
TGTGCCAGCCCGGGACAGGACAATGAGCAGTTCTTC
CASPGQDNEQFF
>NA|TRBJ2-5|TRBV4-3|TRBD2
TGCGCCAGCAGCCCGGGACTAGCGGTCCAAGAGACCCAGTACTTC
CASSPGLAVQETQYF
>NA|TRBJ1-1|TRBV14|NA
TGTGCCAGCAGCCAAGAGGAGCGCCGGGGCACTGAAGCTTTCTTT
CASSQEERRGTEAFF
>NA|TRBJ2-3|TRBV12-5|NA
TGTGCTAGCGGAGTTCGTATAGGCCTCACAGATACGCAGTATTTT
CASGVRIGLTDTQYF
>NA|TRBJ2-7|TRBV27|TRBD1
TGTGCCAGCAGTTTTACCCACAGGGGGTACGAGCAGTACTTC
CASSFTHRGYEQYF
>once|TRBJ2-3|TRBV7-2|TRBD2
TGTGCCAGCAGCTTTCTAGCGGGAGTTCCCCCAGATACGCAGTATTTT
CASSFLAGVPPDTQYF
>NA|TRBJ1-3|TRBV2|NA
TGTGCCAGCAGCGATCCCGGGCCAGGGAAGGGAAACACCATATATTTT
CASSDPGPGKGNTIYF
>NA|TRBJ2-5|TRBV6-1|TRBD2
TGTGCCAGCACCCAACTAGCGGGGATCCAAGAGACCCAGTACTTC
CASTQLAGIQETQYF
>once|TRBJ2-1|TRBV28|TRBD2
TGTGCCAGCAGTCTCTATAGCGGGTCCGGGGCCTATGAGCAGTTCTTC
CASSLYSGSGAYEQFF
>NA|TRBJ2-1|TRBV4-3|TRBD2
TGCGCCAGCAGCGCGGGACTAGCGGGAGCCTACAATGAGCAGTTCTTC
CASSAGLAGAYNEQFF